The 6 T cell receptor beta chains given below trace back to one sample, sequenced in a study of blood T cells in healthy people across ages. Together with a sample-barcoded 5' primer, a J-beta primer mix was included in a second PCR lasting about 7 to 11 cycles. TCRdb reprocessed the 5' RACE reads via MiXCR and lists one record per CDR3 protein. The sample carries 1.6 million or so distinct CDR3 sequences, roughly 32% recorded once. Sequenced input: blood. The origin of the receptors is a woman aged 25 to 39 in good health.

This clonotype showed up just a few times. The V gene is TRBV15, the J gene TRBJ2-7; D not resolved. This CDR3 region has 14 residues. V was cut by 4 bases and J by 0 bases, with 10 bases left in between. CDR1 and CDR2 from the germline V gene are LNHNV and YYDKDF (reference sequence). This CDR3 is CATSKDGISYEQYF. The CDR3 region has the DNA TGTGCCACCAGCAAAGACGGAATCTCCTACGAGCAGTACTTC.

A remark on this clonotype: The germline gene is not matched at one end of the junction; a read error may be the cause. This chain links TRBV12-3 or TRBV12-4 with TRBJ2-4; D call uncertain. This CDR3 contains 14 residues. The CDR3 sequence: CGSRLMGAKNIQYF. Written as DNA, the CDR3 is TGTGGCAGCAGGTTGATGGGTGCCAAAAACATTCAGTACTTC.

Ten or more counts support this clonotype. V usage is TRBV20-1 and J usage is TRBJ2-1, with TRBD2 matching over 7 bases. The CDR3 has 14 amino acids. Germline assignment: CDR1 DFQATT and CDR2 SNEGSKA (reference sequence). V shed 0 bases, J shed 8 bases, and the junction held 7 bases outside the gene matches. This chain's CDR3 is CSARDPWTRDEQFF. CDR3 DNA sequence: TGCAGTGCTAGAGACCCTTGGACTAGGGATGAGCAGTTCTTC.

The chain links TRBV5-1 to TRBJ2-1, with TRBD2 matching 11 bases. J was trimmed by 2 bases and V by 4 bases; bases with no gene match: 14. CDR3 size: 19 residues. The germline gives CDR1 SGHRS, CDR2 YFSETQ. The CDR3 reads CASSLFGSSGGSPYNEQFF. CDR3 coding DNA: TGCGCCAGCAGCCTGTTCGGATCTAGCGGGGGGAGTCCCTACAATGAGCAGTTCTTC.

V usage is TRBV4-1 and J usage is TRBJ2-7, with 7 nucleotides matching TRBD1. Germline V gene lookup returns CDR1 MGHRA and CDR2 YSYEKL. Unmatched junction bases numbered 8, after V lost 4 bases and J lost 2 bases. The CDR3 contains 15 residues. The CDR3 nucleotides are TGCGCCAGCAGCCTCCCCGGGGACAGACCCTACGAGCAGTACTTC. Amino acids: CASSLPGDRPYEQYF.

V and J are TRBV5-5 and TRBJ2-1; 9 bases align to TRBD2. The CDR3 extends over 15 amino acids. CDR1 and CDR2 (germline): SGHKS, YYEKEE (reference sequence). The trim removed 4 bases at V and 7 bases at J, leaving 9 bases unmatched. The CDR3 loop reads CASSTAGLAVNEQFF. The DNA of the CDR3 is TGTGCCAGCAGCACCGCGGGACTAGCAGTAAATGAGCAGTTCTTC.